A selection of T cell receptor beta chains follows, all from one sample in a study of Graves' ophthalmopathy and Graves' hyperthyroidism. TCRdb reprocessed the multiplex PCR reads with MiXCR, giving one entry per CDR3 protein. The repertoire holds around 670,000 distinct CDR3 sequences, with 35% to 50% as singletons. Sequencing was carried out using peripheral blood. These receptors originate from an adult man with Graves' ophthalmopathy. Each CDR3 is given with its conserved first and last residue. Fields, in order: J gene, V gene, CDR3 length, CDR3 protein.

J: TRBJ1-4; V: TRBV7-2; length: 14; CDR3: CASLGRDESEKLFF
J: TRBJ1-4; V: TRBV7-9; length: 15; CDR3: CASSPGTQRGFKLFF
J: TRBJ2-7; V: TRBV20-1; length: 12; CDR3: CSATLAGGPGYF
J: TRBJ1-2; V: TRBV9; length: 16; CDR3: CASSSTIVTPGYGYTF
J: TRBJ1-3; V: TRBV13; length: 15; CDR3: CAGSHGTSSGNTIYF
J: TRBJ2-7; V: TRBV29-1; length: 11; CDR3: CSVVSSYEQYF
J: TRBJ2-5; V: TRBV7-2; length: 15; CDR3: CASSLNRAVQETQYF
J: TRBJ2-2; V: TRBV25-1; length: 13; CDR3: CASSTSATGELFF
J: TRBJ2-2; V: TRBV6-5; length: 12; CDR3: CASSYGAGELFF
J: TRBJ1-5; V: TRBV24-1; length: 17; CDR3: CVSSYEPGQGARQPQHF
J: TRBJ1-1; V: TRBV2; length: 14; CDR3: CASSERQRLTEAFF
J: TRBJ1-3; V: TRBV5-1; length: 15; CDR3: CASSVGTNSGNTIYF
J: TRBJ1-1; V: TRBV5-1; length: 13; CDR3: CASSLGGAAEAFF
J: TRBJ2-7; V: TRBV19; length: 15; CDR3: CASSIYASGSYEQYF
J: TRBJ2-7; V: TRBV2; length: 14; CDR3: CATVVRDRSYEQYF
J: TRBJ2-2; V: TRBV20-1; length: 15; CDR3: CSARDRVRNGGELFF
J: TRBJ1-1; V: TRBV6-5; length: 15; CDR3: CASSYSQTANTEAFF
J: TRBJ2-7; V: TRBV19; length: 14; CDR3: CASRTGTLVGEQYF